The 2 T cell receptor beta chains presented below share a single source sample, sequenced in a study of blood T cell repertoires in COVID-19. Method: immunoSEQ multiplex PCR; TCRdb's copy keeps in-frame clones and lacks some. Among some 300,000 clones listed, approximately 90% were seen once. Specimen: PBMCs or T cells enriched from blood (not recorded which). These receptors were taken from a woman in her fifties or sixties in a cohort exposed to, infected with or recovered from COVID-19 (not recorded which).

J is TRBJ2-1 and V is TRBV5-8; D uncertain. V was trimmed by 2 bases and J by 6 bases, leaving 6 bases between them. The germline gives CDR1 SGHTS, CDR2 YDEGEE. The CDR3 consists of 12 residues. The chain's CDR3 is CASSFFGNEQFF. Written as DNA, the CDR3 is TGTGCCAGCAGCTTCTTCGGCAATGAGCAGTTCTTC.

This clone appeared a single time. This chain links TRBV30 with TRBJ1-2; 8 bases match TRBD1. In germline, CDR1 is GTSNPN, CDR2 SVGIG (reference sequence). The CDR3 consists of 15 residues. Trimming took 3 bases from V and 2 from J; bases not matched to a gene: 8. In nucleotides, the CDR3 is TGTGCCTGGAGCCACGGGACAGGTGCAAACTATGGCTACACCTTC. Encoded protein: CAWSHGTGANYGYTF.